This T cell receptor (beta chain) appears in the sequencing data of a study of cytomegalovirus exposure and HLA in healthy donors. The PCR was carried out with 60 Vbeta primers and 13 Jbeta primers. Libraries were prepared by immunoSEQ multiplex PCR; TCRdb keeps only in-frame clonotypes and omits some of them. The sample lists under 200,000 clones, 65% to 85% seen once, with more than 1.2% in the top ten. CDR3 length: 15 amino acids. Trimming removed 0 bases from V and 7 bases from J; junction bases left unmatched: 6. From germline, CDR1 is LGHNA and CDR2 YSLEER. Study-wide points: Highly shared sequence variants in one cluster were likely a sequencing artifact. Association of a missense DCLRE1C variant with TCR beta V- and J-gene trimming was reported in a later analysis. The study put about 180 TCR beta chains on its list as cytomegalovirus-associated.

This clone appeared a few times. Its specificity is not known. Sequenced: PBMCs. The rearrangement joins TRBV4-3 to TRBJ2-7; 10 bases are a match to TRBD1. This receptor was taken from a man in his 60s in good health and CMV-seronegative. CDR3: CASSQDRQGAREQYF. The DNA of the CDR3 is TGCGCCAGCAGCCAAGATCGACAGGGGGCGAGGGAGCAGTACTTC.